This T cell receptor beta chain comes out of a study of T-cell reconstitution after alpha-beta-depleted transplantation in children. Germline V gene data show CDR1 as SGHRS and CDR2 as YFSETQ. Deletions cut 0 bases from V and 0 bases from J, with 6 bases between. The CDR3 has 14 amino acids. The TCRbeta library incorporated unique molecular identifiers. TCRdb re-called the PCR reads through MiXCR, storing one row per CDR3 protein. The profile covers 200,000 to 250,000 distinct CDR3 sequences, with approximately 9.5% appearing a single time and 5% to 7% taken by the ten largest. This clonotype came up many times.

The sequencing here drew on PBMCs from the stem cell graft donor, taken from the stem cell graft. The receptor was derived from a human donor who donated a stem cell graft to a child with acute lymphoblastic leukemia. This chain uses TRBV5-1 with TRBJ2-5, with D perhaps TRBD1 (5 bases). The CDR3 DNA reads as TGCGCCAGCAGCTTGGGCAGGGACCAAGAGACCCAGTACTTC. This encodes CASSLGRDQETQYF.